This passage covers 14 T cell receptor beta chains from one sample sequenced in a study of T cell responses to AZD1222 COVID-19 vaccine. Only in-frame clones appear in the TCRdb table, and some are missing; sequencing was by immunoSEQ multiplex PCR. Of 120,000 or so clones detected, about 92% appear once; the ten largest clones hold around 4.5%. The source was peripheral blood, collected on day 0 of MenACWY control vaccination. These receptors came from an adult in good health.

The chain couples TRBV18 to TRBJ2-3, with 8 bases that match TRBD1. The V gene's germline CDR1 is KGHSH and CDR2 LQKENI. The CDR3 has 14 residues. With V trimmed by 4 bases and J by 3 bases, 3 bases remained unmatched. Here the CDR3 reads CASSRQGLTDTQYF. The CDR3 nucleotides read TGTGCCAGCTCACGACAGGGGTTAACAGATACGCAGTATTTT.

The chain joins TRBV6-2 or TRBV6-3 to TRBJ2-1, with D possibly being TRBD1 or TRBD2 (5 bases each). Germline V gene data show CDR1 as MNHEY and CDR2 as SVGEGT. Trimming stripped 2 bases from V and 4 bases from J, with 12 bases between. The CDR3 totals 15 residues. DNA for the CDR3: TGTGCCAGCAGTTACACCGGGACGGTATACAATGAGCAGTTCTTC. Translation gives CASSYTGTVYNEQFF.

This clone was observed a handful of times. The J gene is TRBJ1-2, the V gene TRBV19; D may be TRBD1 (6 bases). The germline V and J ends were trimmed by 8 bases and 4 bases, with 20 bases remaining between them. The CDR3 runs to 15 residues. Germline V lookup: CDR1 LNHDA, CDR2 SQIVND (reference sequence). The DNA for the CDR3 is TGTGCCAGTCGAGTTGATACCAGGGGCAGCTATGGCTACACCTTC. It yields the protein CASRVDTRGSYGYTF.

This chain connects TRBV7-3 to TRBJ2-2; weak D call: TRBD1 (5 bases). This CDR3 region has 13 residues. Germline values: CDR1 SGHTA, CDR2 FQGTGA. Trimming took off 4 bases at V and 4 bases at J, with 7 bases between the two ends. The CDR3 is CASSSRVTGELFF. As DNA, the CDR3 is TGTGCCAGCAGCTCCAGGGTCACCGGGGAGCTGTTTTTT.

The chain couples TRBV9 to TRBJ1-1; D gene uncertain. Germline lookup yields CDR1 SGDLS and CDR2 YYNGEE. Between the trimmed V and J ends, which lost 6 bases and 6 bases, there was a span of 18 bases. This CDR3 is 14 amino acids long. Here the CDR3 reads CASTPSGFMPEAFF. Written as DNA, the CDR3 is TGTGCCAGCACCCCTTCGGGCTTCATGCCTGAAGCTTTCTTT.

The gene calls are TRBV9 and TRBJ2-2; D could derive from TRBD1 or TRBD2 (5 bases each). Between the trimmed V and J ends, which lost 2 bases and 0 bases, there was a span of 17 bases. The CDR3 is 18 amino acids. The germline CDR1 and CDR2 sequences are SGDLS and YYNGEE. The CDR3 nucleotides are TGTGCCAGCAGCGTGGACCCGGGACGAGTGACGAACACCGGGGAGCTGTTTTTT. Translation: CASSVDPGRVTNTGELFF.

The V call is TRBV5-6, the J call TRBJ2-7, with D possibly matching TRBD2 (5 bases). Germline-derived CDR1 and CDR2 are SGHDT and YYEEEE. Trimming shortened V by 4 bases and J by 2 bases, and 16 bases separated the two germline ends. This CDR3 spans 15 amino acids. CDR3 region: CASSPYPGTPYEQYF. The CDR3 DNA sequence: TGTGCCAGCAGCCCGTATCCGGGAACCCCCTACGAGCAGTACTTC.

The genes are TRBV19 and TRBJ1-1; no definite D call. Germline V gene data show CDR1 as LNHDA and CDR2 as SQIVND (reference sequence). V was shortened by 4 bases and J by 5 bases, with 11 bases between the two germline ends. The CDR3 consists of 13 residues. DNA of the CDR3: TGTGCCAGTAGTACCAACCGGGAGACTGAAGCTTTCTTT. This codes for CASSTNRETEAFF.

This chain uses TRBV3-1 (or the pseudogene TRBV3-2) with TRBJ2-2; possibly TRBD2 for D (6 bases). CDR1 is LGHDT and CDR2 is YNNKEL in the germline V gene (reference sequence). The V and J ends lost 6 bases and 6 bases respectively, with 17 bases between them. The CDR3 runs to 15 residues. CDR3 in amino acids: CASRTTRIFAGELFF. CDR3 nucleotides: TGTGCCAGCAGGACGACTAGGATTTTCGCCGGGGAGCTGTTTTTT.

The chain couples TRBV11-2 to TRBJ1-6; a possible D gene is TRBD1 (5 bases). Trimming removed 5 bases at V and 9 bases at J, with 20 bases between. Germline values: CDR1 SGHAT, CDR2 FQNNGV. The CDR3 sequence is 16 residues long. The CDR3 sequence is CASSTPRGLWGSPLHF. CDR3 DNA: TGTGCCAGCAGCACTCCCCGGGGCCTATGGGGTTCACCCCTCCACTTT.

The J gene is TRBJ1-2, the V gene TRBV18; TRBD1 aligns across 12 bases. The V segment lost 3 bases and the J segment 4 bases; nucleotides outside the gene matches: 6. The CDR3 length is 16 residues. Germline V gene lookup returns CDR1 KGHSH and CDR2 LQKENI. CDR3 protein: CASSPGTGGLGYGYTF. Written as DNA, the CDR3 is TGTGCCAGCTCACCCGGGACAGGGGGCCTTGGCTATGGCTACACCTTC.

The CDR3 protein is CASSLEGEAYNEQFF. The CDR3 DNA is TGTGCCAGCAGCTTGGAGGGGGAAGCCTACAATGAGCAGTTCTTC. V gene TRBV11-3 combines with J gene TRBJ2-1, with D perhaps TRBD1 or TRBD2 (6 bases each). Germline lookup yields CDR1 SGHNT and CDR2 YENEEA. The CDR3 has 15 residues. V shed 3 bases and J shed 2 bases, with 11 bases lying between them.

The chain links TRBV14 to TRBJ2-3; TRBD1 might be the D (6 bases). Trimming cost V 1 base and J 3 bases, with 14 bases left between them. Germline CDR1 SGHDN, CDR2 FVKESK. The CDR3 runs to 16 residues. The chain's CDR3 is CASSQVHRVITDTQYF. CDR3 bases: TGTGCCAGCAGCCAAGTTCACAGGGTAATAACAGATACGCAGTATTTT.

The chain couples TRBV24-1 to TRBJ2-5; TRBD2 matches 14 bases. With V trimmed by 4 bases and J by 2 bases, 8 bases remained unmatched. The CDR3 runs 18 residues. Looked up from germline, CDR1 is KGHDR and CDR2 is SFDVKD. The CDR3 reads CATSELTSGGARQETQYF. The CDR3 DNA follows: TGTGCCACCAGTGAACTGACTAGCGGGGGGGCGAGACAAGAGACCCAGTACTTC.